The T cell receptor beta chain under discussion was sequenced for a study of blood T cell repertoires in COVID-19 (dated by TCRdb to about 2020). Some background on the complete study: Collaborator samples came from the United States, Italy and Spain and covered acute and convalescent phases of COVID-19. The prospective study material was composed of cDNA or gDNA derived from T cells, B-cell-depleted T cells, or PBMCs. Subjects who had been exposed to COVID-19, were actively infected with it, or had recovered from it provided the deeply sampled blood TCRbeta repertoires that made up the dataset. The repertoires were released in a freely available public database intended as a resource for research on the immune response to SARS-CoV-2. The samples were drawn from two sources: the first 160 participants of the ongoing ImmuneRACE study, and over 1,000 subjects contributed by 6 global collaborators. A de-identified subject ID, COVID-19 status, age in years and sex were almost always included in the sample metadata. Where available, HLA class I and class II types were taken from metadata supplied by the sample provider and were not determined by assay-based typing.

V is shortened by 2 bases, J by 3 bases, and the region joining them spans 10 bases. The CDR3 spans 14 residues, from the cysteine through the phenylalanine. The read is trimmed to its CDR3 DNA, 42 bases read in frame from base 1. CDR1 and CDR2 are read off the germline V gene as ENHRY and SYGVKD. Participants in the prospective study were enrolled through a virtual design, were aged roughly 18 to 100 years, and lived in roughly 24 United States geographic areas. In the prospective study, cohorts were assigned on the basis of participant-reported clinical history obtained from a screening survey and a study questionnaire. A participant counted as exposed if, within 2 weeks of entering the study, that participant had been in contact with someone who had a PCR-confirmed or clinician-diagnosed COVID-19 case. Mobile phlebotomists in the prospective study collected whole blood, serum and a nasopharyngeal or oropharyngeal swab from every participant. Participants in the prospective study had the option to provide additional blood draws and questionnaires over an approximately two-month period. Before DNA extraction, prospective study blood samples were shipped either frozen or at room temperature.

What the research found in general, with its limitations: The quantity of clinical and demographic metadata differed by source and by participant and was supplied without curation.

Concerning this clone: Its antigen remains undetermined. Base quality data are lacking; no much larger clone is found one base away.

TCRbeta CDR3 regions were amplified from genomic DNA by means of the immunoSEQ Assay, a bias-controlled multiplex PCR. The paper's processing steps were these. Nucleated cell counts per sample were estimated from amplification of reference gene primers within the assay. Sequence reads were collapsed and filtered to measure the absolute abundance of every unique TCRbeta CDR3 rearrangement. For each sample, productive Simpson clonality was calculated by taking the square root of Simpson's diversity index across productive rearrangements. The clones in this table, taken by TCRdb from immuneACCESS, are in-frame only. Not every clone is retained; where verified, under half of the shortfall comes from an unresolved V gene, and the cause of the rest is unknown. The V and J calls and clone size were taken over from that table, and D and trimming were inferred from the DNA. The sample records 65,000 or so clones, more than 55% of which are singletons. 51% of the sample goes to the ten largest clones.

The sequence links TRBV10-3 to TRBJ1-2, with TRBD1 tentatively as D gene (5 bases match). This TCR came from a woman aged 55-75 years who had been exposed to COVID-19. Input material: PBMCs or T cells enriched from blood (not recorded which). The DNA reads as follows: TGTGCCATCAGTGAGGTCAGGGAGGACTATGGCTACACCTTC. It codes for CAISEVREDYGYTF.